Presented here are 3 T cell receptor beta chains from one specimen sequenced in a study of T cell changes during pregnancy in multiple sclerosis. Repertoires were generated with immunoSEQ multiplex PCR, while TCRdb's copy carries only in-frame clones and drops some. This sample has 35,000 to 55,000 clones, with about 93% found just once. The sample in question was CD8+ T cells from peripheral blood mononuclear cells, obtained after pregnancy. The source of these receptors is a female donor with multiple sclerosis, enrolled in a pregnancy study.

The sample holds one count of this clone. This rearrangement joins TRBV2 to TRBJ2-7, with TRBD2 identical over 12 bases. With 7 bases clipped from V and 4 bases from J, the junction kept 11 bases outside the gene matches. Germline lookup yields CDR1 SNHLY and CDR2 FYNNEI. The CDR3 spans 16 residues. This chain's CDR3 is CASTAFGGTSGYEQYF. CDR3 DNA: TGTGCCAGCACCGCATTTGGAGGGACTAGCGGGTACGAGCAGTACTTC.

V and J are TRBV19 and TRBJ2-7, with 10 positions matching TRBD1. Trimming at V came to 1 base and at J to 6 bases, leaving 6 bases not matched to a gene. CDR1 is LNHDA and CDR2 is SQIVND in the germline V gene (reference sequence). CDR3 length: 15 residues. CDR3 sequence: CASSIGGQGIPEQYF. The CDR3 region has the DNA TGTGCCAGTAGTATAGGGGGACAGGGGATCCCCGAGCAGTACTTC.

The chain combines TRBV19 with TRBJ2-7; D possibly corresponds to TRBD1 (6 bases). With 3 bases removed from V and 1 base from J, the gap between germline ends came to 13 bases. CDR1 LNHDA and CDR2 SQIVND come from the germline V gene (reference sequence). There are 15 residues in the CDR3. CDR3 DNA: TGTGCCAGTAGTATCTTGACAGGCGAGTCCTACGAGCAGTACTTC. Protein: CASSILTGESYEQYF. Looking up the rest from reference TRBV19 and TRBJ2-7 gives the full variable domain: DGGITQSPKYLFRKEGQNVTLSCEQNLNHDAMYWYRQDPGQGLRLIYYSQIVNDFQKGDIAEGYSVSREKKESFPLTVTSAQKNPTAFYLCASSILTGESYEQYFGPGTRLTVT.